A selection of T cell receptor beta chains follows, all from one sample in a study of technical replicates of blood from several donors. TCRdb keeps only in-frame clones here, not all; method: immunoSEQ multiplex PCR. Among 82,000 or so clones, over 95% were seen once, and the ten largest hold around 0.4%. Sequenced input: T cells isolated from PBMCs. All receptors come from a human donor in good health. Both conserved end residues are part of each CDR3. A D gene is named only where the DNA matches it firmly. Not all rows give a size; the values are once, few, many and, for expanded clones, a class.

TRBV6-1	TRBJ2-1	.	.	TGTGCCAGCAGTGGAGCCGCAGGGGGGAATTCCTACAATGAGCAGTTCTTC	CASSGAAGGNSYNEQFF
TRBV2	TRBJ2-5	.	TRBD2	TGTGCCAGCAAATGGACTAGCGGGATTCAAGAGACCCAGTACTTC	CASKWTSGIQETQYF
TRBV15	TRBJ1-5	.	.	TGTGCCACCAGGTTCGGGCGGGGGAATCAGCCCCAGCATTTT	CATRFGRGNQPQHF
TRBV2	TRBJ2-7	.	.	TGTGCCAGCACTGACACCTACGAGCAGTACTTC	CASTDTYEQYF
TRBV10-3	TRBJ2-3	.	TRBD2	TGTGCCATCAGTGAGTCGACGGGAGGACTCACAGATACGCAGTATTTT	CAISESTGGLTDTQYF
TRBV4-1	TRBJ2-1	.	.	TGCGCCAGCAGCCACACCACAGGCTTCAATGAGCAGTTCTTC	CASSHTTGFNEQFF
TRBV10-1	TRBJ2-2	.	TRBD2	TGCGCCAGCAGTGAGTCGACTAGCGGGACCGGGGAGCTGTTTTTT	CASSESTSGTGELFF
TRBV11-2	TRBJ2-1	.	TRBD2	TGTGCCAGCAGCCAGGGACTAGTAGAGCAGTTCTTC	CASSQGLVEQFF
TRBV9	TRBJ1-3	once	.	TGTGCCAGCAGCCAGGGCTTTAGAACCATATATTTT	CASSQGFRTIYF
TRBV10-3	TRBJ1-2	.	TRBD1	TGTGCCATCAGGGACAGGCAGTCCTATGGCTACACCTTC	CAIRDRQSYGYTF
TRBV6-5	TRBJ2-2	once	.	TGTGCCAGCAGTTTAGAGATCAACACCGGGGAGCTGTTTTTT	CASSLEINTGELFF
TRBV27	TRBJ1-5	.	.	TGTGCCAGCAGTTTCGGGGGGGCCCAGCATTTT	CASSFGGAQHF
TRBV7-3	TRBJ1-3	.	.	TGTGCCAGCAGCTCAGGAATTGCTGGAAACACCATATATTTT	CASSSGIAGNTIYF
TRBV6-5	TRBJ2-7	.	.	TGTGCCAGCAGTCCCCGGTCGGACGAGCAGTACTTC	CASSPRSDEQYF
TRBV5-1	TRBJ1-4	.	TRBD1	TGCGCCAGCAGCCCTCAGGGGGGCGTAAATGAAAAACTGTTTTTT	CASSPQGGVNEKLFF
TRBV27	TRBJ1-1	once	.	TGTGCCAGCAGTTTTGCCCGAGCGGGCACTGAAGCTTTCTTT	CASSFARAGTEAFF
TRBV6-4	TRBJ1-1	.	TRBD1	TGTGCCAGCAGTGCGACAGGGGCCACTGAAGCTTTCTTT	CASSATGATEAFF
TRBV5-1	TRBJ2-7	.	.	TGCGCCAGCAGTTTCGGACAGTCCTACGAGCAGTACTTC	CASSFGQSYEQYF
TRBV29-1	TRBJ2-3	.	.	TGCAGCGTTCAGACAGCGAATACGCAGTATTTT	CSVQTANTQYF
TRBV6-6	TRBJ2-1	.	TRBD2	TGTGCCAGCAGTTACTTGGGACTAGGGACCGATGAGCAGTTCTTC	CASSYLGLGTDEQFF
TRBV10-3	TRBJ1-2	.	.	TGTGCCATCAGGGAGGTTGACAGACCCTATGGCTACACCTTC	CAIREVDRPYGYTF
TRBV5-6	TRBJ2-7	.	.	TGTGCCAGCAGCTTGGTCCCAGGCCCCTACGAGCAGTACTTC	CASSLVPGPYEQYF
TRBV30	TRBJ2-3	.	TRBD1	TGTGCCTGGAGTGATCTAATTTTGACAGGGGGTGCAGATACGCAGTATTTT	CAWSDLILTGGADTQYF
TRBV7-9	TRBJ2-1	.	.	TGTGCCAGCAGCCCATACTACTCCTACAATGAGCAGTTCTTC	CASSPYYSYNEQFF
TRBV27	TRBJ2-3	once	.	TGTGCCAGCAGTTTATCCAGGGGGAGGGATACGCAGTATTTT	CASSLSRGRDTQYF
TRBV28	TRBJ1-2	.	.	TGTGCCAGCAGTGAACAGGGTCGTGGCTACACCTTC	CASSEQGRGYTF